The clone carrying this TCR beta chain was seen once. As yet, its antigen is unknown. This CDR3 is built from 16 residues. Germline assignment: CDR1 MRHNA and CDR2 SNTAGT. The V end was cut by 6 bases, the J end by 5 bases, with 19 bases between. The entry originates in a study of pediatric ulcerative colitis. General study results and limits: A couple of patients had blood samples with substantially reduced template counts.

The method was immunoSEQ multiplex PCR; TCRdb's version includes in-frame clones alone and lacks a portion of them. The sample has 16,000 or so clones; 74% are singletons. During colonoscopy, one to two rectal pinch biopsies were collected. Material for sequencing was gut tissue. This rearrangement joins TRBV6-4 to TRBJ2-2; tentatively, D is TRBD2 (5 bases). This receptor was taken from a boy under 18 with moderate ulcerative colitis. CDR3 region: CASRSWEKGSTGELFF. CDR3 sequence (DNA): TGTGCCAGCAGATCCTGGGAGAAGGGTAGTACCGGGGAGCTGTTTTTT.